This entry lists 28 T cell receptor beta chains sequenced from one sample in a study of OX40 agonist ivuxolimab in advanced cancers. Some clones are missing from TCRdb's copy, which holds only in-frame ones; the method was immunoSEQ multiplex PCR. The sample lists 50,000 to 60,000 clones, roughly four fifths occurring once. The sample here was CD4+ or CD8+ T cells sorted from blood, taken in a trial of the OX40 agonist ivuxolimab. These TCRs come from an adult with an advanced solid tumor such as melanoma, head and neck, liver or kidney cancer.

V usage is TRBV6-5 and J usage is TRBJ1-5; D possibly corresponds to TRBD1 (6 bases). Germline assignment: CDR1 MNHEY and CDR2 SVGAGI. The CDR3 extends over 15 amino acids. V lost 0 bases, J lost 2 bases, and 8 bases lay in between. The CDR3 DNA follows: TGTGCCAGCAGTTACTCCAGACAGGGCAATCAGCCCCAGCATTTT. This encodes CASSYSRQGNQPQHF.

The CDR3, as DNA: TGTGCCAGCAGCTTGGGCAGGGTATCCAGCGGGAGACGCAATGAGCAGTTCTTC. Translating it yields CASSLGRVSSGRRNEQFF. This chain connects TRBV5-8 to TRBJ2-1, with 8 bases that match TRBD2. CDR1 and CDR2 (germline): SGHTS, YDEGEE. This CDR3 is 18 amino acids long. V was clipped by 0 bases and J by 6 bases; unmatched bases: 14.

This clone was detected once. The chain has TRBV18 and TRBJ1-1; perhaps TRBD1 as D (5 bases). Per germline, CDR1 KGHSH and CDR2 LQKENI. Trimming removed 4 bases at V and 4 bases at J, with 16 bases between. The CDR3 extends over 15 amino acids. CDR3 region: CASSQRDGGPTEAFF. The CDR3 DNA reads as TGTGCCAGCTCACAACGGGACGGAGGGCCCACTGAAGCTTTCTTT. The full variable domain, rest sourced from reference TRBV18 and TRBJ1-1, is NAGVMQNPRHLVRRRGQEARLRCSPMKGHSHVYWYRQLPEEGLKFMVYLQKENIIDESGMPKERFSAEFPKEGPSILRIQQVVRGDSAAYFCASSQRDGGPTEAFFGQGTRLTVV.

The chain has TRBV28 and TRBJ1-2; D gene ambiguous. Germline lookup yields CDR1 MDHEN and CDR2 SYDVKM. CDR3 length: 15 amino acids. Trimming took 1 base from V and 8 from J, leaving 17 bases between them. CDR3 in DNA: TGTGCCAGCAGTTTATTAGTCCCGACCGATCGGGGCTACACCTTC. Residues: CASSLLVPTDRGYTF.

Written as DNA, the CDR3 is TGTGCCAGTAGTATGATGGCAGCGGGCGGGCAAGAGACCCAGTACTTC. This sequence encodes CASSMMAAGGQETQYF. The chain recombines TRBV19 with TRBJ2-5; possible D gene TRBD2, 6 bases. Germline V gene lookup returns CDR1 LNHDA and CDR2 SQIVND (reference sequence). This CDR3 contains 16 residues. V was pared by 3 bases and J by 2 bases, with 16 bases between. Full variable domain (remainder filled in from reference TRBV19 and TRBJ2-5): DGGITQSPKYLFRKEGQNVTLSCEQNLNHDAMYWYRQDPGQGLRLIYYSQIVNDFQKGDIAEGYSVSREKKESFPLTVTSAQKNPTAFYLCASSMMAAGGQETQYFGPGTRLLVL.

The chain couples TRBV10-1 to TRBJ2-5, with D uncertain. Trimming left V 2 bases short and J 5 bases short, with 6 bases between. There are 12 residues in the CDR3. Germline lookup yields CDR1 WNHNN and CDR2 SYGVQD (reference sequence). Written as DNA, the CDR3 is TGCGCCAGCAGTGAGGATTTGGAGACCCAGTACTTC. Translating it yields CASSEDLETQYF.

J is TRBJ1-4 and V is TRBV28, with 9 positions matching TRBD1. Germline CDR1 and CDR2: MDHEN and SYDVKM. The length of the CDR3 is 15 residues. The J segment lost 5 bases and the V segment lost 5 bases, leaving 6 bases of the junction unmatched. CDR3 amino acids: CASSPQDRGNEKLFF. The DNA for the CDR3 is TGTGCCAGCAGTCCCCAGGACAGGGGAAATGAAAAACTGTTTTTT. Looking up the rest from reference TRBV28 and TRBJ1-4 gives the full variable domain: DVKVTQSSRYLVKRTGEKVFLECVQDMDHENMFWYRQDPGLGLRLIYFSYDVKMKEKGDIPEGYSVSREKKERFSLILESASTNQTSMYLCASSPQDRGNEKLFFGSGTQLSVL.

The chain links TRBV6-5 to TRBJ2-4; D is uncertain. The CDR3 covers 13 residues. Germline CDR1 reads MNHEY; CDR2 reads SVGAGI. V was clipped by 6 bases and J by 5 bases, with 11 bases between them. CDR3 region: CASRPQTQNIQYF. Here the CDR3 DNA reads TGTGCCAGCAGGCCGCAGACCCAAAACATTCAGTACTTC.

The chain links TRBV2 to TRBJ2-1; weak D call: TRBD2 (5 bases). V gave up 5 bases and J gave up 3 bases, with 11 bases separating them. CDR1 and CDR2 from the germline V gene are SNHLY and FYNNEI. This CDR3 is built from 14 residues. CDR3 in DNA: TGTGCCAGCAGTAGGTCTAGCTTCTACAATGAGCAGTTCTTC. Translated, it gives CASSRSSFYNEQFF.

There are a few counts of this clone. This chain uses TRBV2 with TRBJ2-7, with a tentative D call TRBD2 (6 bases). V was trimmed by 8 bases and J by 0 bases, leaving 11 bases between them. The CDR3 length is 13 residues. CDR1 and CDR2 (germline): SNHLY, FYNNEI. The CDR3: CASGTFISYEQYF. The CDR3 bases are TGTGCCAGCGGGACTTTTATCTCCTACGAGCAGTACTTC.

The V gene is TRBV13, the J gene TRBJ2-1; 7 positions match TRBD1. Unmatched junction bases numbered 6, after V lost 4 bases and J lost 6 bases. The CDR3 extends over 14 amino acids. The germline V gene encodes CDR1 PRHDT and CDR2 FYEKMQ (reference sequence). The CDR3 DNA reads as TGTGCCAGCAGCTCAGATACAGGGGTCAATGAGCAGTTCTTC. Translating it yields CASSSDTGVNEQFF.

The V gene is TRBV6-5, the J gene TRBJ1-2; 8 positions agree with TRBD1. The germline CDR1 and CDR2 sequences are MNHEY and SVGAGI. This CDR3 is built from 14 residues. The junction had 6 bases not matched to a gene; V was cut back by 7 bases and J by 2 bases. The chain's CDR3 is CASTKQGVNYGYTF. CDR3 nucleotides: TGTGCCAGCACCAAACAGGGGGTAAACTATGGCTACACCTTC.

The chain uses TRBV6-5 and TRBJ2-1; D might be TRBD1 (5 bases). The ends were cut back, 7 bases at V and 5 bases at J, with 15 bases in the middle. Germline loops: CDR1 MNHEY, CDR2 SVGAGI. This CDR3 contains 14 residues. The CDR3 bases are TGTGCCAGCATGGGGCAGGGTTGGGACAATGAGCAGTTCTTC. It yields the protein CASMGQGWDNEQFF.

This chain uses TRBV2 with TRBJ2-7, with TRBD2 identical over 9 bases. The trim removed 6 bases at V and 2 bases at J, leaving 8 bases unmatched. The CDR3 is 15 residues long. CDR1 is SNHLY, CDR2 FYNNEI, per germline. The CDR3 region has the DNA TGTGCCAGCAGGAGACTAGCGGATATCACCTACGAGCAGTACTTC. This encodes CASRRLADITYEQYF.

The rearrangement links TRBV29-1 to TRBJ2-2; 13 positions match TRBD2. V lost 0 bases to trimming and J lost 4 bases; unmatched junction nucleotides: 2. The CDR3 sequence is 16 residues long. Germline CDR1 reads SQVTM; CDR2 reads ANQGSEA. CDR3 in amino acids: CSVEDWTSGSTGELFF. DNA for the CDR3: TGCAGCGTTGAAGATTGGACTAGCGGGAGCACCGGGGAGCTGTTTTTT.

The DNA of the CDR3 is TGTGCCAGCAGCGCCGTAAATATATTAGATGGTGGCTACACCTTC. Amino acids: CASSAVNILDGGYTF. The chain combines TRBV9 with TRBJ1-2; D gene uncertain. Per the germline V gene, CDR1 is SGDLS and CDR2 is YYNGEE. The V and J ends lost 3 bases and 7 bases respectively, with 19 bases between them. The CDR3 covers 15 residues. The variable domain in full, completed from reference TRBV9 and TRBJ1-2, reads DSGVTQTPKHLITATGQRVTLRCSPRSGDLSVYWYQQSLDQGLQFLIQYYNGEERAKGNILERFSAQQFPDLHSELNLSSLELGDSALYFCASSAVNILDGGYTFGSGTRLTVV.

V is TRBV27 and J is TRBJ2-7; D assignment may be TRBD1 or TRBD2 (6 bases each). V lost 6 bases and J lost 1, with 19 bases in between. The CDR3 consists of 16 residues. Per germline, CDR1 MNHEY and CDR2 SMNVEV (reference sequence). The CDR3 sequence is CASSSGRGAGSYEQYF. DNA of the CDR3: TGTGCCAGCAGCTCCGGCAGGGGCGCGGGGTCCTACGAGCAGTACTTC.

A single count supports this clone. The chain is built from TRBV11-2 and TRBJ2-3; tentative D call: TRBD1 (5 bases). Germline V gene lookup returns CDR1 SGHAT and CDR2 FQNNGV. Deletions cut 1 base from V and 2 bases from J, with 10 bases between. The CDR3 has 15 amino acids. CDR3 loop: CASSLVGASTDTQYF. CDR3 coding DNA: TGTGCCAGCAGCTTAGTTGGGGCCTCCACAGATACGCAGTATTTT.

The genes are TRBV4-1 and TRBJ2-7; 7 bases agree with TRBD2. Germline V lookup: CDR1 MGHRA, CDR2 YSYEKL. V was clipped by 1 base and J by 3 bases; unmatched bases: 9. The CDR3 runs 16 residues. The CDR3 loop is CASSQVRLAVGYEQYF. Here the CDR3 DNA reads TGCGCCAGCAGCCAAGTACGTCTAGCGGTCGGCTACGAGCAGTACTTC.

V and J are TRBV6-6 and TRBJ2-7, with TRBD1 matching over 8 bases. The germline gives CDR1 MNHNY, CDR2 SVGAGI (reference sequence). J was trimmed by 2 bases and V by 5 bases; bases with no gene match: 5. This CDR3 is built from 14 residues. CDR3 in DNA: TGTGCCAGCAGTCCACTGGGACAGGCCTACGAGCAGTACTTC. Amino acid sequence: CASSPLGQAYEQYF.

CDR3 loop: CASSLGGQVRTGELFF. In DNA, the CDR3 is TGTGCCAGCAGCTTAGGAGGACAGGTCAGGACCGGGGAGCTGTTTTTT. The genes are TRBV7-2 and TRBJ2-2, with 7 bases identical to TRBD1. This CDR3 spans 16 amino acids. Germline CDR1 and CDR2: SGHTA and FQGNSA. V dropped 1 base and J dropped 5; count of bases not matched to a gene: 7.

V usage is TRBV10-3 and J usage is TRBJ2-3, with TRBD2 identical over 11 bases. The V and J ends lost 5 bases and 2 bases, in that order; junction bases with no gene match: 15. The CDR3 has 19 residues. The germline V gene encodes CDR1 ENHRY and CDR2 SYGVKD. CDR3 protein: CAISFLVLAGGPNTDTQYF. For the CDR3, the DNA is TGTGCCATCAGTTTTTTGGTTTTAGCGGGGGGGCCAAACACAGATACGCAGTATTTT.

This chain links TRBV27 with TRBJ1-5; D may be TRBD1 (6 bases). Germline CDR1 MNHEY, CDR2 SMNVEV (reference sequence). This CDR3 has 14 residues. V dropped 4 bases and J dropped 5 bases, with 12 bases sitting between them. The CDR3 loop is CASSWAGADQPQHF. In nucleotides, the CDR3 is TGTGCCAGCAGTTGGGCGGGGGCGGATCAGCCCCAGCATTTT.

This chain joins TRBV6-6 and TRBJ1-3; no firm D call. The V gene lost 4 bases and the J gene lost 0 bases, with 7 bases spanning the gap. CDR3 length: 14 residues. CDR1 is MNHNY and CDR2 is SVGAGI in the germline V gene (reference sequence). CDR3 DNA sequence: TGTGCCAGCAGTTTCGGCCACTCTGGAAACACCATATATTTT. It translates to CASSFGHSGNTIYF.

The chain couples TRBV7-6 to TRBJ2-3; D may match TRBD1 or TRBD2 (5 bases each). The V gene's germline CDR1 is SGHVS and CDR2 FNYEAQ. The V end was cut by 0 bases, the J end by 0 bases, with 19 bases between. CDR3 size: 19 residues. CDR3 amino acids: CASSLAPSRGGTSTDTQYF. The CDR3 coding sequence is TGTGCCAGCAGCTTAGCCCCTAGCCGTGGGGGAACTAGCACAGATACGCAGTATTTT.

V and J are TRBV6-1 and TRBJ2-7; D uncertain. CDR3 size: 12 residues. Germline values: CDR1 MNHNS, CDR2 SASEGT. V shed 4 bases and J shed 4 bases, with 8 bases lying between them. Written as DNA, the CDR3 is TGTGCCAGCAGTGCCGTCGGGTACGAGCAGTACTTC. It specifies CASSAVGYEQYF.

The chain recombines TRBV19 with TRBJ2-5; TRBD2 matches at 15 bases. V dropped 5 bases and J dropped 3; count of bases not matched to a gene: 4. The CDR3 spans 16 residues. Germline CDR1 and CDR2: LNHDA and SQIVND (reference sequence). The DNA for the CDR3 is TGTGCCAGTAGTCGTTGGACTAGCGGGGGGGAAGAGACCCAGTACTTC. Amino acids: CASSRWTSGGEETQYF. The variable domain in full, completed from reference TRBV19 and TRBJ2-5, reads DGGITQSPKYLFRKEGQNVTLSCEQNLNHDAMYWYRQDPGQGLRLIYYSQIVNDFQKGDIAEGYSVSREKKESFPLTVTSAQKNPTAFYLCASSRWTSGGEETQYFGPGTRLLVL.

This clone was counted once. This chain joins TRBV6-1 and TRBJ1-1; the match to TRBD1 covers 9 bases. Trimming took 4 bases from V and 7 from J; bases not matched to a gene: 1. CDR3 length equals 12 residues. In germline, CDR1 is MNHNS, CDR2 SASEGT. The DNA for the CDR3 is TGTGCCAGCAGTGGGACAGGGGTTGAAGCTTTCTTT. It codes for CASSGTGVEAFF.